Following are 7 T cell receptor beta chains from one sample sequenced in a study of beta chain features in type 1 diabetes. The isolated RNA, all of it, was reverse transcribed, so expressed TCRB transcripts were what got sequenced. Method: immunoSEQ multiplex PCR; TCRdb's copy keeps in-frame clones and lacks some. The sample lists hundreds of thousands of clones, roughly 16% seen once, with roughly 0.025% in the top ten. The sequenced sample was naive CD4+ T cells from blood. The receptors come from a woman in her late teens or twenties in good health.

The chain carries TRBV27 and TRBJ2-1; 8 nucleotides match TRBD1. From germline, CDR1 is MNHEY and CDR2 SMNVEV (reference sequence). The CDR3 is 15 residues long. J was trimmed by 5 bases and V by 3 bases; bases with no gene match: 6. The CDR3 region is CASSFRGLIHNEQFF. CDR3 in DNA: TGTGCCAGCAGTTTCAGGGGGCTGATACACAATGAGCAGTTCTTC.

The rearrangement uses TRBV27 and TRBJ2-7; D remains ambiguous. The CDR3 has 15 amino acids. Trimming removed 1 base at V and 3 bases at J, with 13 bases between. The V gene's germline CDR1 is MNHEY and CDR2 SMNVEV (reference sequence). The CDR3 region has the DNA TGTGCCAGCAGTTTATTTCACTATTGGGTCTACGAGCAGTACTTC. It yields the protein CASSLFHYWVYEQYF.

CDR3: CASSLVSFSYEQYF. The CDR3 coding sequence is TGCGCCAGCAGCTTGGTATCTTTCTCCTACGAGCAGTACTTC. The genes are TRBV5-1 and TRBJ2-7; D is uncertain. The CDR3 covers 14 residues. In germline, CDR1 is SGHRS, CDR2 YFSETQ. The V end lost 0 bases, the J end lost 0 bases, and 7 bases lay between the germline ends. Full variable domain (remainder filled in from reference TRBV5-1 and TRBJ2-7): KAGVTQTPRYLIKTRGQQVTLSCSPISGHRSVSWYQQTPGQGLQFLFEYFSETQRNKGNFPGRFSGRQFSNSRSEMNVSTLELGDSALYLCASSLVSFSYEQYFGPGTRLTVT.

V usage is TRBV18 and J usage is TRBJ2-3; D perhaps matches TRBD2 (5 bases). The CDR3 has 14 residues. Deletions cut 3 bases from V and 8 bases from J, with 15 bases between. CDR1 KGHSH and CDR2 LQKENI come from the germline V gene. The CDR3 DNA reads TGTGCCAGCTCACCCTCCGGAGAGAGGGTTACGCAGTATTTT. Encoded protein: CASSPSGERVTQYF.

This clone has more than one count but fewer than ten. The chain links TRBV7-2 to TRBJ2-5, with D tentatively TRBD2 (6 bases). Germline lookup yields CDR1 SGHTA and CDR2 FQGNSA. Trimming pared 4 bases from V and 2 bases from J, leaving 11 bases between. CDR3 length: 14 amino acids. The CDR3 DNA is TGTGCCAGCAGCTCGGGTGGGGGGCAAGAGACCCAGTACTTC. This sequence encodes CASSSGGGQETQYF.

The chain employs TRBV5-5 and TRBJ2-1, with TRBD2 matching over 8 bases. The CDR3 spans 18 residues. CDR1 and CDR2 from the germline V gene are SGHKS and YYEKEE (reference sequence). The J segment lost 4 bases and the V segment lost 4 bases, leaving 16 bases of the junction unmatched. The CDR3 DNA sequence: TGTGCCAGCAGCGCCGCGGGGGTGGCTAGCGGGCTGTACAATGAGCAGTTCTTC. It translates to CASSAAGVASGLYNEQFF.

This chain links TRBV15 with TRBJ1-2; D gene uncertain. Trimming left V 0 bases short and J 8 bases short, with 10 bases between. The germline V gene has CDR1 LNHNV and CDR2 YYDKDF (reference sequence). The CDR3 is 13 amino acids. The CDR3 DNA reads as TGTGCCACCAGCAGAGATTTCGCCGGAGGCTACACCTTC. Translation gives CATSRDFAGGYTF.